This entry concerns a single TCR beta chain. What it recognizes is unknown. Compared with germline, one end of the junction differs, possibly owing to a read error. These data are taken from a study of metastatic and nonmetastatic thyroid tumors. As for the study in general: A comparison of repertoires was made across blood and tumor or nodule tissue from malignant and benign thyroid patients. The study, taken as a whole, reports: According to reports, the diversity of TCR beta was significantly higher in malignant thyroid tumors than in benign nodules, and this held in both blood and tumor samples.

There were no patients who had received any treatment before thyroid surgery. Authors' methods: In papillary thyroid cancer, a distant-metastasis classifier was built using CDR3 differences across clinicopathological groups. TCRdb re-processed the PCR reads through MiXCR. It is TCRdb's table, rather than the study itself, that gives the V and J calls and clone size. The sample carries roughly 48,000 clones, approximately 19% recorded once. The origin of this receptor is a female donor with papillary thyroid cancer or a benign thyroid nodule (not recorded which). Some clones in this sample may be carry-over from other donors' samples. Sequencing used blood.

CDR3 sequence reads: CASSVGTNTGELFF. In nucleotides, the CDR3 is TGTGCCAGCAGCGTGGGGACAAACACCGGGGAGCTCTTTTTT. This chain connects TRBV13 to TRBJ2-2, with D perhaps matching TRBD1 (6 bases). The CDR3 covers 14 residues. CDR1 and CDR2 from the germline V gene are PRHDT and FYEKMQ (reference sequence).